Following are 12 T cell receptor beta chains from one sample sequenced in a study of control samples from healthy donors and cancer patients. Assay: immunoSEQ multiplex PCR; the TCRdb copy retains only in-frame clones and omits some. Of fewer than 100,000 clones in the sample, roughly 86% are singletons; the top ten hold approximately 2%. Sequenced: blood. Receptors originate from a man in his fifties or sixties in good health.

This clone counts as medium-sized (0.01 to 0.1%). J is TRBJ2-2 and V is TRBV25-1; D possibly corresponds to TRBD1 (5 bases). The CDR3 has 14 amino acids. Deletions cut 1 base from V and 3 bases from J, with 6 bases between. Germline lookup yields CDR1 MGHDK and CDR2 SYGVNS. CDR3 protein: CASSESRDTGELFF. The CDR3 coding sequence is TGTGCCAGCAGTGAATCCAGGGACACCGGGGAGCTGTTTTTT. The whole variable domain, filled in from reference TRBV25-1 and TRBJ2-2, reads EADIYQTPRYLVIGTGKKITLECSQTMGHDKMYWYQQDPGMELHLIHYSYGVNSTEKGDLSSESTVSRIRTEHFPLTLESARPSHTSQYLCASSESRDTGELFFGEGSRLTVL.

The chain couples TRBV15 to TRBJ1-1; TRBD1 agrees at 8 bases. Per germline, CDR1 LNHNV and CDR2 YYDKDF (reference sequence). The CDR3 loop spans 15 amino acids. The V and J ends lost 2 bases and 0 bases, in that order; junction bases with no gene match: 2. This chain's CDR3 is CATSRPGGLNTEAFF. The CDR3 nucleotides read TGTGCCACCAGCAGACCAGGGGGCCTGAACACTGAAGCTTTCTTT. Based on the CDR3 plus reference TRBV15 and TRBJ1-1, the full variable domain is DAMVIQNPRYQVTQFGKPVTLSCSQTLNHNVMYWYQQKSSQAPKLLFHYYDKDFNNEADTPDNFQSRRPNTSFCFLDIRSPGLGDTAMYLCATSRPGGLNTEAFFGQGTRLTVV.

The chain carries TRBV7-2 and TRBJ2-1; maybe TRBD2 (6 bases). Trimming cost V 4 bases and J 6 bases, with 13 bases left between them. Germline assignment: CDR1 SGHTA and CDR2 FQGNSA. This CDR3 has 14 residues. In DNA, the CDR3 is TGTGCCAGCAGCTCCACTAGCATATTCAATGAGCAGTTCTTC. Translating gives CASSSTSIFNEQFF.

CDR3 bases: TGTGCCAGCAGTCCGACGGGAGGGACAGTACAGCAAGAGACCCAGTACTTC. Its translation: CASSPTGGTVQQETQYF. The chain joins TRBV28 to TRBJ2-5; D perhaps matches TRBD2 (8 bases). Germline V gene lookup returns CDR1 MDHEN and CDR2 SYDVKM. Trimming shortened V by 5 bases and J by 2 bases, and 21 bases separated the two germline ends. This CDR3 comprises 17 residues.

This sequence joins TRBV6-1 and TRBJ2-7; D gene ambiguous. V dropped 1 base and J dropped 1 base, with 11 bases sitting between them. Looked up from germline, CDR1 is MNHNS and CDR2 is SASEGT. The length of the CDR3 is 15 residues. The CDR3: CASSEEGLSSYEQYF. In nucleotides, the CDR3 is TGTGCCAGCAGTGAAGAGGGATTGTCATCCTACGAGCAGTACTTC.

V usage is TRBV4-2 and J usage is TRBJ2-3, with 9 bases matching TRBD2. The CDR3 runs to 16 residues. The V gene's germline CDR1 is LGHNA and CDR2 YNFKEQ. The junction had 4 bases not matched to a gene; V was cut back by 0 bases and J by 3 bases. The CDR3 loop reads CASSQDQTSGTDTQYF. CDR3 nucleotide sequence: TGTGCCAGCAGCCAAGATCAGACTAGCGGAACAGATACGCAGTATTTT.

The genes are TRBV14 and TRBJ2-7; D unclear. Germline V gene sequence: CDR1 SGHDN, CDR2 FVKESK. The germline V and J ends were trimmed by 4 bases and 5 bases, with 15 bases remaining between them. The CDR3 is 14 amino acids. The CDR3 DNA is TGTGCCAGCAGCCCCCTGACTCTATCGGACGAGCAGTACTTC. Translated: CASSPLTLSDEQYF.

The rearrangement joins TRBV7-8 to TRBJ2-7; 9 bases are shared with TRBD1. Germline V CDR1 and CDR2: SGHVS, FQNEAQ. Losses at the gene ends were 5 bases for V and 2 bases for J; bases not matched to a gene: 7. The CDR3 extends over 15 amino acids. CDR3 loop: CASSPPGQGTYEQYF. CDR3 nucleotides: TGTGCCAGCAGCCCCCCCGGACAGGGGACCTACGAGCAGTACTTC.

The J gene is TRBJ2-5, the V gene TRBV5-5; 8 bases fit TRBD1. The CDR3 totals 14 residues. CDR1 and CDR2 from the germline V gene are SGHKS and YYEKEE (reference sequence). The junction had 7 bases not matched to a gene; V was cut back by 4 bases and J by 5 bases. CDR3 in DNA: TGTGCCAGCAGCCCAACAGGGGGTGGGGAGACCCAGTACTTC. Translated: CASSPTGGGETQYF.

This clone appeared a single time. V usage is TRBV3-1 (or the pseudogene TRBV3-2) and J usage is TRBJ1-3, with 9 bases identical to TRBD1. The V gene's germline CDR1 is LGHDT and CDR2 YNNKEL (reference sequence). There are 18 residues in the CDR3. J gave up 4 bases and V 3 bases, and 13 bases lay outside the gene matches. CDR3 in DNA: TGTGCCAGCAGCCAGCCGCAGCTTCGGGACAGGGCAGGAAACACCATATATTTT. Translated: CASSQPQLRDRAGNTIYF.

There are a few counts of this clone. CDR3 DNA sequence: TGCGCCAGCAGCCAGCTACAGGGTAATCAGCCCCAGCATTTT. Translating gives CASSQLQGNQPQHF. The J gene is TRBJ1-5, the V gene TRBV4-1; possible D gene TRBD1, 6 bases. CDR1 and CDR2 (germline): MGHRA, YSYEKL. The CDR3 runs 14 residues. Trimming cost V 3 bases and J 4 bases, with 10 bases left between them.

The rearrangement joins TRBV19 to TRBJ1-6; D gene uncertain. The germline V and J ends were trimmed by 7 bases and 0 bases, with 13 bases remaining between them. Per germline, CDR1 LNHDA and CDR2 SQIVND (reference sequence). CDR3 length: 16 residues. In DNA, the CDR3 is TGTGCCAGTAACGCGGGAACCAGCTCCTATAATTCACCCCTCCACTTT. Protein sequence: CASNAGTSSYNSPLHF.